This T cell receptor beta chain is drawn from a study of PD-L1 blockade in urothelial cancer. Produced via immunoSEQ multiplex PCR; TCRdb's table is partial and in-frame only. This sample has approximately 58,000 clones, with approximately 80% found just once. V dropped 8 bases and J dropped 5 bases, with 12 bases sitting between them. There are 12 residues in the CDR3. Germline values: CDR1 MNHEY, CDR2 SVGAGI. The chain links TRBV6-5 to TRBJ1-1; D might be TRBD1 (6 bases). The sequence was collected from a man aged 65-85 years with urothelial cancer. The input for sequencing was PBMCs, taken around atezolizumab (anti-PD-L1) treatment. CDR3 nucleotide sequence: TGTGCCAGCCACGGGGGGGCTACTGAAGCTTTCTTT. Amino acids: CASHGGATEAFF.